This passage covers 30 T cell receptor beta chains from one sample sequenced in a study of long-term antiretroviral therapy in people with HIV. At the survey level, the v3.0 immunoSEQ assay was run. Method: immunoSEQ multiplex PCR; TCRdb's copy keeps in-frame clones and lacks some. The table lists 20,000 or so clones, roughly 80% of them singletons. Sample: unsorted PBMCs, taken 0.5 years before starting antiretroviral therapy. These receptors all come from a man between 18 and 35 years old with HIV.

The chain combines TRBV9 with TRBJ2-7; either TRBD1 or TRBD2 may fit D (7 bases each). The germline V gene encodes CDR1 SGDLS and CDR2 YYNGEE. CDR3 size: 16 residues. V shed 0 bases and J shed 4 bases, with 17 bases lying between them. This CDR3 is CASSVAGGGGAYEQYF. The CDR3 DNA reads TGTGCCAGCAGCGTAGCCGGGGGAGGGGGCGCTTACGAGCAGTACTTC.

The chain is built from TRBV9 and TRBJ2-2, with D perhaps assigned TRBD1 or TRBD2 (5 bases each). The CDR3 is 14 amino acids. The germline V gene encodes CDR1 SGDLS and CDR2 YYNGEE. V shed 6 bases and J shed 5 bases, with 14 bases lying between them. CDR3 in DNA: TGTGCCAGCATGGGGGTAGGGGAGACCGGGGAGCTGTTTTTT. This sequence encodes CASMGVGETGELFF.

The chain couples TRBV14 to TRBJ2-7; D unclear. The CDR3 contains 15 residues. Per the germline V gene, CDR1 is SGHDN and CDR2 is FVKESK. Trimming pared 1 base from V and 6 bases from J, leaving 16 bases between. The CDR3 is CASSQGTATTTEQYF. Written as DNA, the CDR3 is TGTGCCAGCAGCCAAGGCACAGCGACCACCACCGAGCAGTACTTC.

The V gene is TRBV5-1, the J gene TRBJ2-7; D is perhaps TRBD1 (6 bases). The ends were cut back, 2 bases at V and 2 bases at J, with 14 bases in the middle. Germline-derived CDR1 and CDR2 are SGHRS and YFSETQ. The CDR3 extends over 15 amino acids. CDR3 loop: CASSFSPQGTYEQYF. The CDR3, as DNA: TGCGCCAGCAGCTTTTCTCCACAGGGAACCTACGAGCAGTACTTC. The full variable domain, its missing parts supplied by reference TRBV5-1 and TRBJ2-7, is KAGVTQTPRYLIKTRGQQVTLSCSPISGHRSVSWYQQTPGQGLQFLFEYFSETQRNKGNFPGRFSGRQFSNSRSEMNVSTLELGDSALYLCASSFSPQGTYEQYFGPGTRLTVT.

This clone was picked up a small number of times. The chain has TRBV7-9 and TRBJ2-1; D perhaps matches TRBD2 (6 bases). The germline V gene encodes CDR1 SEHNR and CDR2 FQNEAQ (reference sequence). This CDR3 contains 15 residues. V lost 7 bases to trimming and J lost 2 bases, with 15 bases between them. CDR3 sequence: CASNTREPPYNEQFF. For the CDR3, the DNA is TGTGCCAGCAACACCCGGGAGCCGCCCTACAATGAGCAGTTCTTC.

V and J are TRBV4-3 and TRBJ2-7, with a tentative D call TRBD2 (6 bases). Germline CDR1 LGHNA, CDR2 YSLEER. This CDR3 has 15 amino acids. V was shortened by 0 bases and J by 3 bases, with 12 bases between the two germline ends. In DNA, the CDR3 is TGCGCCAGCAGCCAAGATGGTAGCGGCAACTACGAGCAGTACTTC. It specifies CASSQDGSGNYEQYF.

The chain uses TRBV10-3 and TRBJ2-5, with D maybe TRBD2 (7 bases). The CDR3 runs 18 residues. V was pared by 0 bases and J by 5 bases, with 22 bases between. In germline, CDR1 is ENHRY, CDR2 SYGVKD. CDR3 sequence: CAISESSGRGGRVETQYF. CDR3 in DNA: TGTGCCATCAGTGAGTCGTCGGGGAGGGGGGGGCGTGTGGAGACCCAGTACTTC.

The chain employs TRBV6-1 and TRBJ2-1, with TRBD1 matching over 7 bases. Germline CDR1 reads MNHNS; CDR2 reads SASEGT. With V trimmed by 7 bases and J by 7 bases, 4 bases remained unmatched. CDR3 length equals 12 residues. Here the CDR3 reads CASMTGRNEQFF. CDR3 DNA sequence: TGTGCCAGCATGACAGGGAGAAATGAGCAGTTCTTC.

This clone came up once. The CDR3 is CASSTRTRSGGEQFF. The CDR3 coding sequence is TGTGCCAGTAGTACCCGGACTAGATCCGGCGGTGAGCAGTTCTTC. The V gene is TRBV19, the J gene TRBJ2-1; 7 bases are a match to TRBD2. This CDR3 contains 15 residues. Per the germline V gene, CDR1 is LNHDA and CDR2 is SQIVND (reference sequence). J lost 9 bases, V lost 4 bases, and 12 bases had no gene match.

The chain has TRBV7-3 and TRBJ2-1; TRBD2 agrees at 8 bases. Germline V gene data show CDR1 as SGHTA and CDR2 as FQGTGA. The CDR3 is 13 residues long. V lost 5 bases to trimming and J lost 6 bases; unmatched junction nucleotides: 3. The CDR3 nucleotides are TGTGCCAGCAGCCCGGGACTAGGCAATGAGCAGTTCTTC. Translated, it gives CASSPGLGNEQFF.

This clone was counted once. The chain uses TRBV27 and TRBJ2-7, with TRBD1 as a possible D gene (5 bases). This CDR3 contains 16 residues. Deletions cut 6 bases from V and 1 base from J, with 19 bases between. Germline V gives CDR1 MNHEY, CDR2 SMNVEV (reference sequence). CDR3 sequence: CASSITGASKSYEQYF. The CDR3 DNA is TGTGCCAGCAGCATAACAGGAGCCTCAAAGTCCTACGAGCAGTACTTC.

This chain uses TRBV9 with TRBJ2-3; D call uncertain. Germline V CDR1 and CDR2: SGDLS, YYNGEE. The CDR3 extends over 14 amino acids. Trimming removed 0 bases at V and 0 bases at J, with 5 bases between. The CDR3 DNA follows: TGTGCCAGCAGCGTAGAGGCTAGCACAGATACGCAGTATTTT. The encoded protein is CASSVEASTDTQYF. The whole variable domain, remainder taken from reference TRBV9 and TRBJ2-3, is DSGVTQTPKHLITATGQRVTLRCSPRSGDLSVYWYQQSLDQGLQFLIQYYNGEERAKGNILERFSAQQFPDLHSELNLSSLELGDSALYFCASSVEASTDTQYFGPGTRLTVL.

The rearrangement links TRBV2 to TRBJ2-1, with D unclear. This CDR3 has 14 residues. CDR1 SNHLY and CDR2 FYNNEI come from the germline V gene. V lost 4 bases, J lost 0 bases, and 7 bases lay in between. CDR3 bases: TGTGCCAGCAGTGGGCACAGCTCCTACAATGAGCAGTTCTTC. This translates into CASSGHSSYNEQFF.

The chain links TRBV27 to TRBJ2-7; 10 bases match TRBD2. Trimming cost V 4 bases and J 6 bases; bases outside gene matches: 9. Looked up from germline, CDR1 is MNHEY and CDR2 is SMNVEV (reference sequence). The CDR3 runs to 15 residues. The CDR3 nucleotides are TGTGCCAGCAGTTCCCTAGCGGGAGCACCCGGCGAGCAGTACTTC. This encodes CASSSLAGAPGEQYF.

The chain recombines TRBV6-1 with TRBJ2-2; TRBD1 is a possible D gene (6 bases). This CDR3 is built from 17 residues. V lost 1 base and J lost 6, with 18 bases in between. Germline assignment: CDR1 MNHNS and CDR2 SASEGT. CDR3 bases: TGTGCCAGCAGTGAAGAGGGTTCAGGGGTGAAAGCCGGGGAGCTGTTTTTT. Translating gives CASSEEGSGVKAGELFF.

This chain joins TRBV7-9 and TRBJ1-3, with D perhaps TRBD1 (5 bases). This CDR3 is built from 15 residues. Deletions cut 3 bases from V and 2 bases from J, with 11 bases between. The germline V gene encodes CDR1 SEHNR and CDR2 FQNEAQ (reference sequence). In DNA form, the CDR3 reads TGTGCCAGCAGCTTTGAGGCAGGGACTGGAAACACCATATATTTT. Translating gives CASSFEAGTGNTIYF.

In DNA form, the CDR3 reads TGTGCCAGCAGCCCAGAGACAGGGGTGGGATACGAGCAGTACTTC. Translation gives CASSPETGVGYEQYF. The chain carries TRBV9 and TRBJ2-7, with 8 bases matching TRBD1. CDR1 and CDR2 from the germline V gene are SGDLS and YYNGEE. V lost 4 bases to trimming and J lost 4 bases; unmatched junction nucleotides: 10. The CDR3 contains 15 residues.

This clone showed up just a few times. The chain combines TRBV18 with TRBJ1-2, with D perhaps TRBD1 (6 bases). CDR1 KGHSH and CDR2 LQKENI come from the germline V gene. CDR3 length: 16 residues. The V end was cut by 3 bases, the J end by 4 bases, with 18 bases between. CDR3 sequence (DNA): TGTGCCAGCTCACCCAGCGACAGGCTAGGCGTCTATGGCTACACCTTC. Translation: CASSPSDRLGVYGYTF.

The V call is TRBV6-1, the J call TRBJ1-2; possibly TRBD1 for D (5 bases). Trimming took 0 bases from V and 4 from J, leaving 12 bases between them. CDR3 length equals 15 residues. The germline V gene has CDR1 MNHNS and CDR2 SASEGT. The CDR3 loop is CASSEAGGVGYGYTF. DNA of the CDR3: TGTGCCAGCAGTGAAGCGGGGGGGGTCGGCTATGGCTACACCTTC.

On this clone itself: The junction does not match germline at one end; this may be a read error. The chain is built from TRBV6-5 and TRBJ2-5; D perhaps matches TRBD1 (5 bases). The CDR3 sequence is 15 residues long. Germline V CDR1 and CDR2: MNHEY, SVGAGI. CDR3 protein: CATSQGRFPEETQYF. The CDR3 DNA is TGTGCCACCAGTCAGGGCAGGTTTCCAGAAGAGACCCAGTACTTC.

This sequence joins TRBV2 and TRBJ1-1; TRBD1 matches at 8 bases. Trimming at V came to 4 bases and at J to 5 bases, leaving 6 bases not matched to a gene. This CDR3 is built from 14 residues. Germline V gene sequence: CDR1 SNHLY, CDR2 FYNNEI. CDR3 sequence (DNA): TGTGCCAGCAGTGCCGGACAGGGAGGGACTGAAGCTTTCTTT. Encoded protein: CASSAGQGGTEAFF. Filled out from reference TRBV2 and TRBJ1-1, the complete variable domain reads EPEVTQTPSHQVTQMGQEVILRCVPISNHLYFYWYRQILGQKVEFLVSFYNNEISEKSEIFDDQFSVERPDGSNFTLKIRSTKLEDSAMYFCASSAGQGGTEAFFGQGTRLTVV.

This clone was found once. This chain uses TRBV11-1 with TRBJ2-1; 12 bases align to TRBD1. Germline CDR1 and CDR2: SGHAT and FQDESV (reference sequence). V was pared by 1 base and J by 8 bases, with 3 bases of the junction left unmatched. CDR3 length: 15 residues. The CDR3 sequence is CASSLGGQGAYEQFF. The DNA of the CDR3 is TGTGCCAGCAGCTTAGGGGGACAGGGGGCATATGAGCAGTTCTTC.

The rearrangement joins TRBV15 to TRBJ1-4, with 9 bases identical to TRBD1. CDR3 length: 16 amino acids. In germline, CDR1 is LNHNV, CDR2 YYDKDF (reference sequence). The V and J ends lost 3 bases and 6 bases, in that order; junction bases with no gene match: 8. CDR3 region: CATSRDSGTGHEKLFF. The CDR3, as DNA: TGTGCCACCAGCAGGGACTCCGGGACAGGGCATGAAAAACTGTTTTTT.

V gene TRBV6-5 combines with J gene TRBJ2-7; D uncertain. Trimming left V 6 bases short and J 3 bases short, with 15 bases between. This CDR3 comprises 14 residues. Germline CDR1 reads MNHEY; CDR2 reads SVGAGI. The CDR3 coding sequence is TGTGCCAGCAGCCGCGCCGGGTCTTACTACGAGCAGTACTTC. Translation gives CASSRAGSYYEQYF.

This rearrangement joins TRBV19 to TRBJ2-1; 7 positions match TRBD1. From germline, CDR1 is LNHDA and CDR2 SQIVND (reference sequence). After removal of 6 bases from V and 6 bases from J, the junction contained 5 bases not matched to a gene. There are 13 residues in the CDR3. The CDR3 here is CASSLTGSNEQFF. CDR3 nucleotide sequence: TGTGCCAGTAGCCTGACAGGGAGCAATGAGCAGTTCTTC.

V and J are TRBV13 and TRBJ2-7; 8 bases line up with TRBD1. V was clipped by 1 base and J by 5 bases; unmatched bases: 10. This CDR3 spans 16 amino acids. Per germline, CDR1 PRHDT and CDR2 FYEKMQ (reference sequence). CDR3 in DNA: TGTGCCAGCAGCTTAGTCCGACAGGGGAATTCCCACGAGCAGTACTTC. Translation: CASSLVRQGNSHEQYF.

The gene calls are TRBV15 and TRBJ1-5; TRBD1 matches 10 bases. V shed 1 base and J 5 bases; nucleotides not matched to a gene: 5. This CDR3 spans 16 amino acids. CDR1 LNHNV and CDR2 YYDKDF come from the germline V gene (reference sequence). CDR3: CATSRAETGGHQPQHF. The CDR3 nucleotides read TGTGCCACCAGCAGAGCTGAGACAGGGGGCCATCAGCCCCAGCATTTT.

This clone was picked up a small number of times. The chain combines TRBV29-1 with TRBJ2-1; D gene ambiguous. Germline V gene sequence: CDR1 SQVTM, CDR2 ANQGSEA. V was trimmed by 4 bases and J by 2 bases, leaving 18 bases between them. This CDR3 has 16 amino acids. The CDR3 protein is CSVVLVGAITYNEQFF. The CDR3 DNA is TGCAGCGTTGTGTTAGTTGGCGCCATCACCTACAATGAGCAGTTCTTC.

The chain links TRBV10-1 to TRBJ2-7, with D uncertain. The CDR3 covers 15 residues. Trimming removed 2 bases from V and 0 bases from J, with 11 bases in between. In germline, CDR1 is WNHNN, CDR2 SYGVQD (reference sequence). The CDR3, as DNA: TGCGCCAGCAGTGAGGGTTCGATGAACTCCTACGAGCAGTACTTC. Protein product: CASSEGSMNSYEQYF.

The CDR3 DNA follows: TGTGCCAGCAGCCAGCCGGGGGTGAGCAATGAGCAGTTCTTC. Translated: CASSQPGVSNEQFF. The chain links TRBV28 to TRBJ2-1; tentative D call: TRBD2 (6 bases). Trimming stripped 6 bases from V and 6 bases from J, with 15 bases between. Germline assignment: CDR1 MDHEN and CDR2 SYDVKM. This CDR3 region has 14 residues.